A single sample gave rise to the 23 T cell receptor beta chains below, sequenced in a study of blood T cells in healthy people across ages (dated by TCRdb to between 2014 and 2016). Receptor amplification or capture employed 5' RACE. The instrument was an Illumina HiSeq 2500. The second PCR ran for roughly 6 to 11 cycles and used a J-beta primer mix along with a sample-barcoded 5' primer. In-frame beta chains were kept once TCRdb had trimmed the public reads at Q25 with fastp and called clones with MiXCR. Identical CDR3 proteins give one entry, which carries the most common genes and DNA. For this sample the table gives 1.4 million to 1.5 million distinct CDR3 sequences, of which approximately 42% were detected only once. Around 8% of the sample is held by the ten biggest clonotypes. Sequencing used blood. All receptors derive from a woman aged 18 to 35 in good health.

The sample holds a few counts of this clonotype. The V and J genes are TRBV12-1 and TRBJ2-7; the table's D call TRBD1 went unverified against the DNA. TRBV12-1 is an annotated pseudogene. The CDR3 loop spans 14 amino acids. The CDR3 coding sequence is TGTGCCAGCAGCTTGATGTGGGGGATCCACGAGCAGTACTTC. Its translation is CASSLMWGIHEQYF.

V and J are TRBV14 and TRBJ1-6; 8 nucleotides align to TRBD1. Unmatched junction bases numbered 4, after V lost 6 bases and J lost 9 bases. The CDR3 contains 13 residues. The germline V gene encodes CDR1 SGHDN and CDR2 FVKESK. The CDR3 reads CASRRQGSSPLHF. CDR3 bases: TGTGCCAGCAGGAGACAGGGGAGTTCACCCCTCCACTTT.

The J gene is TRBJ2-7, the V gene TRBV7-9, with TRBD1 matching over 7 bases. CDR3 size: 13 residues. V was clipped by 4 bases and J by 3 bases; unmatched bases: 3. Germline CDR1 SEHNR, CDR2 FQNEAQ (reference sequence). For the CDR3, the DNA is TGTGCCAGCAGCTGGGGACAGCGCTACGAGCAGTACTTC. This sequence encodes CASSWGQRYEQYF. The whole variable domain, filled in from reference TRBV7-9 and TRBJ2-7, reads DTGVSQNPRHKITKRGQNVTFRCDPISEHNRLYWYRQTLGQGPEFLTYFQNEAQLEKSRLLSDRFSAERPKGSFSTLEIQRTEQGDSAMYLCASSWGQRYEQYFGPGTRLTVT.

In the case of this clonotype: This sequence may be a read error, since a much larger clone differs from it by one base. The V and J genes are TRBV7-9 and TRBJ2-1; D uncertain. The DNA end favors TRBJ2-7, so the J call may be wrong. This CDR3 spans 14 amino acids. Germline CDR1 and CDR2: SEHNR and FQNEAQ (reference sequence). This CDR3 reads CASSLGWGYNEQYF. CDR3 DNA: TGTGCCAGCAGCTTGGGTTGGGGTTACAATGAGCAGTACTTC.

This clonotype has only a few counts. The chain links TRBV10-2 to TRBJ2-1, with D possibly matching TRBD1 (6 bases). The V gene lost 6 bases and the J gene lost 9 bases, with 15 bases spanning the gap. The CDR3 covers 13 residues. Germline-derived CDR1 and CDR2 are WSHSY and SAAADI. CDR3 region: CASSGTGSGEQFF. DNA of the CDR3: TGCGCCAGCAGCGGTACAGGGAGCGGTGAGCAGTTCTTC.

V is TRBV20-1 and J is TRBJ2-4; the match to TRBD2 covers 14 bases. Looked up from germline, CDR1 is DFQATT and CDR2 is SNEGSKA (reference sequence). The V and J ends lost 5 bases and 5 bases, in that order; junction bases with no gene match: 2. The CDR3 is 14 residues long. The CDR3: CSAGTSGSQNIQYF. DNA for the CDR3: TGCAGTGCTGGGACTAGCGGGAGCCAAAACATTCAGTACTTC.

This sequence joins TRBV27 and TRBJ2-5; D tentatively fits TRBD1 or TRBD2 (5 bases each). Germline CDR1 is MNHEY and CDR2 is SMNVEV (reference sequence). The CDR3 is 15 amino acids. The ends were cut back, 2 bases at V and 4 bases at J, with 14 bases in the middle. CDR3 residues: CASSLVGGYGETQYF. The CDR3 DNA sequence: TGTGCCAGCAGTTTAGTTGGGGGATATGGAGAGACCCAGTACTTC.

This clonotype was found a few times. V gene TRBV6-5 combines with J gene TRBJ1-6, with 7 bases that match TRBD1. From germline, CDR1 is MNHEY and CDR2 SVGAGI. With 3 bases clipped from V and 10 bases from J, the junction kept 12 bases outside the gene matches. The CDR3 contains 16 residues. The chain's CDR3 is CASSYAVDRVRSPLHF. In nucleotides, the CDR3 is TGTGCCAGCAGTTATGCCGTAGACAGGGTCAGATCACCCCTCCACTTT.

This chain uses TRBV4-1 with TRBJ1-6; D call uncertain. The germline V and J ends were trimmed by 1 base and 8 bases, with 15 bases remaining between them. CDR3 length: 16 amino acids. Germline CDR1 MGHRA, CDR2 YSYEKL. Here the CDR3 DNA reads TGCGCCAGCAGCCAAGCTCCGGGGTACGGGGATTCACCCCTCCACTTT. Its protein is CASSQAPGYGDSPLHF.

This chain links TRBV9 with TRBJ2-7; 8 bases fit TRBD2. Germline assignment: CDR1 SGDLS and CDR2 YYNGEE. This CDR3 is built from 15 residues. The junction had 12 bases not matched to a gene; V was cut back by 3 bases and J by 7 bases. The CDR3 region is CASSDPGGPYNEQYF. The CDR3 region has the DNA TGTGCCAGCAGCGATCCGGGGGGGCCCTACAATGAGCAGTACTTC.

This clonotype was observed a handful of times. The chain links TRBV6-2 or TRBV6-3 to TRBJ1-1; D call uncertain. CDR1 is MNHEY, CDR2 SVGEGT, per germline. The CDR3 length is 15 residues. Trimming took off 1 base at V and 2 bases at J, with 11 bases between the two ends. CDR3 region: CASSYFSRGNTEAFF. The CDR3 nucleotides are TGTGCCAGCAGTTACTTCTCACGAGGAAACACTGAAGCTTTCTTT.

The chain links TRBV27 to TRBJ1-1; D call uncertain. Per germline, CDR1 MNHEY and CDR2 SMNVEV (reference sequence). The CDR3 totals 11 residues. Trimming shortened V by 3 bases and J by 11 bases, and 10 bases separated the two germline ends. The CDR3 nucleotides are TGTGCCAGCAGTTTCGGGAGGGATGCTTTCTTT. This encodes CASSFGRDAFF.

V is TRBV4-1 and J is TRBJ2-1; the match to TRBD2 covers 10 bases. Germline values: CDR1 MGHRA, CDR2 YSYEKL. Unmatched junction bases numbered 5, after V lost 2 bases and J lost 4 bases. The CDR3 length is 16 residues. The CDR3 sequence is CASSQRLAGEYNEQFF. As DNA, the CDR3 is TGCGCCAGCAGCCAACGTCTAGCGGGGGAATACAATGAGCAGTTCTTC.

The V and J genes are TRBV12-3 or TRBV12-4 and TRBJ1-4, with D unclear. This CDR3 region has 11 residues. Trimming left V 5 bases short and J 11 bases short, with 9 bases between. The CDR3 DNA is TGTGCCAGCAGTCCTCCTCCCAAACTGTTTTTT. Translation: CASSPPPKLFF.

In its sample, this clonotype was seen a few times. The CDR3 sequence: CASSQTDRGLLRETQYF. For the CDR3, the DNA is TGCGCCAGCAGCCAAACGGACAGGGGTCTTCTTAGGGAGACCCAGTACTTC. The V gene is TRBV4-1, the J gene TRBJ2-5, with 9 bases aligning to TRBD1. Per germline, CDR1 MGHRA and CDR2 YSYEKL. The CDR3 length is 17 residues. V lost 2 bases, J lost 5 bases, and 12 bases stayed unmatched.

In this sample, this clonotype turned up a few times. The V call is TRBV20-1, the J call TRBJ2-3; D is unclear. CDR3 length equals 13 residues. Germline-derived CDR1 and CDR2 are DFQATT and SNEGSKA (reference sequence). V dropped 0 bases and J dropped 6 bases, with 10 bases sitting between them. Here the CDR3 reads CSAREFRADTQYF. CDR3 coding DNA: TGCAGTGCTAGAGAATTTAGGGCGGATACGCAGTATTTT.

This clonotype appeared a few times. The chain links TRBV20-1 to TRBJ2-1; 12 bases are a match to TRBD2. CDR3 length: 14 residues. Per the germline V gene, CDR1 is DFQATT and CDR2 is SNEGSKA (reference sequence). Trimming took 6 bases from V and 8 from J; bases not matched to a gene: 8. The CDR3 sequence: CSAMTSGSRHEQFF. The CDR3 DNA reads TGCAGTGCCATGACTAGCGGGAGTCGTCATGAGCAGTTCTTC.

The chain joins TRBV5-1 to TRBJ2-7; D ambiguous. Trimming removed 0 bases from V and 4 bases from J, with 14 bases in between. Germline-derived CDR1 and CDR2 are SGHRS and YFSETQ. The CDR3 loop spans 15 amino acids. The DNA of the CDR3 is TGCGCCAGCAGCTTGGAAACAGTCAGGAGTTACGAGCAGTACTTC. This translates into CASSLETVRSYEQYF.

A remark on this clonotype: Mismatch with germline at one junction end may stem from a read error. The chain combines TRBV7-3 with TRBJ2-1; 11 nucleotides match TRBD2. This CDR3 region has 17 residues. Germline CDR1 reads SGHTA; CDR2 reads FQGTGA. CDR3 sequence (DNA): TGTGCCAGCAGCGCAAAACAAACTAGCGGGGGCTACAATAAGCAGTTCTTC. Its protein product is CASSAKQTSGGYNKQFF.

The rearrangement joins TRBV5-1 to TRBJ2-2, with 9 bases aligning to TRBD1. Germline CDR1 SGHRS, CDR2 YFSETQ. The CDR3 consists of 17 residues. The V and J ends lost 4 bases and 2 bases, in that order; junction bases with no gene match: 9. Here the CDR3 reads CASSRTGASGNTGELFF. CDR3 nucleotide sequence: TGCGCCAGCAGCCGGACAGGGGCGAGCGGAAACACCGGGGAGCTGTTTTTT.

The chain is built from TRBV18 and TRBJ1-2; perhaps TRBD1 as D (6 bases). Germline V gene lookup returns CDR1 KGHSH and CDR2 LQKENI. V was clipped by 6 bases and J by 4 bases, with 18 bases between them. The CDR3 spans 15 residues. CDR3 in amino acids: CASSPNRESGYGYTF. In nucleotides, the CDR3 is TGTGCCAGCTCCCCTAACAGGGAATCTGGCTATGGCTACACCTTC.

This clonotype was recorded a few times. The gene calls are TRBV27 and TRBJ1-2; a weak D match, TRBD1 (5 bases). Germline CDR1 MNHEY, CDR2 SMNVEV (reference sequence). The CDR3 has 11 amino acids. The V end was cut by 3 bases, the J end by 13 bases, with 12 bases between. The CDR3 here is CASSFGGEATF. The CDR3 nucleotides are TGTGCCAGCAGTTTCGGGGGGGAGGCCACCTTC.

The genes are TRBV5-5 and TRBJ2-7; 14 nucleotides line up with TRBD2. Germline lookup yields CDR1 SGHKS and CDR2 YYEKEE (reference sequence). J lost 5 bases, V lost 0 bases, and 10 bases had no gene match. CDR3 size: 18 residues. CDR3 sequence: CASSLVVGLAGVWNEQYF. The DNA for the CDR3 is TGTGCCAGCAGCTTGGTTGTGGGACTAGCGGGAGTCTGGAACGAGCAGTACTTC.